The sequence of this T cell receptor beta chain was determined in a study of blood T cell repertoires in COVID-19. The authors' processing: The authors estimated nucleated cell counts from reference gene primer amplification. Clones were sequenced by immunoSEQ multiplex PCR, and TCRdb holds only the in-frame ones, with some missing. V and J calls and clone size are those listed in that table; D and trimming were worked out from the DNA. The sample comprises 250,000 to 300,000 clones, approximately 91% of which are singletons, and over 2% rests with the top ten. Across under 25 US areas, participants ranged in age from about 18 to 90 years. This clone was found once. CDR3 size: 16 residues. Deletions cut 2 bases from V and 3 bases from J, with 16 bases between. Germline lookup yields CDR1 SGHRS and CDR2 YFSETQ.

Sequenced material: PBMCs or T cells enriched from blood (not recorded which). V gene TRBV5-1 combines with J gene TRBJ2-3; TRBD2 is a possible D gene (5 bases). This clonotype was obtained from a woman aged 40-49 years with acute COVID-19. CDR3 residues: CASSLGAVPGTDTQYF. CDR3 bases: TGCGCCAGCAGCTTAGGAGCGGTCCCGGGGACAGATACGCAGTATTTT.